One sample yielded the 8 T cell receptor beta chains listed below, sequenced in a study of T cell repertoires in cytomegalovirus infection. TCRdb reanalysed the reads using MiXCR and keeps one entry per CDR3 protein. The sample includes fewer than 650,000 distinct CDR3 sequences, under 45% seen only once; the top ten take around 48%. No antigen has been identified for these receptors. The source material was cultured PBMCs, sampled from culture after CMV antigen stimulation. All receptors derive from a human donor in good health (CMV status not recorded). Some clones in this sample may be carry-over from other donors' samples.

The chain carries TRBV14 and TRBJ2-7; D may be TRBD1 or TRBD2 (6 bases each). Deletions cut 4 bases from V and 6 bases from J, with 16 bases between. Germline values: CDR1 SGHDN, CDR2 FVKESK. CDR3 length: 14 amino acids. DNA for the CDR3: TGTGCCAGCAGCCGGCGGGGACATAGGTTCGAGCAGTACTTC. This codes for CASSRRGHRFEQYF.

The rearrangement links TRBV10-1 to TRBJ2-7, with D uncertain. The V and J ends lost 0 bases and 5 bases respectively, with 11 bases between them. Germline values: CDR1 WNHNN, CDR2 SYGVQD (reference sequence). This CDR3 spans 14 amino acids. The CDR3 protein is CASSESVASNEQYF. The CDR3 DNA reads TGCGCCAGCAGTGAGTCAGTCGCCAGCAACGAGCAGTACTTC.

This rearrangement joins TRBV12-3 or TRBV12-4 to TRBJ2-4; 10 bases line up with TRBD1. V shed 5 bases and J 9 bases; nucleotides not matched to a gene: 7. The CDR3 runs 14 residues. The DNA for the CDR3 is TGTGCCAGCAGTCCCGGGACAGGGGCGAGCATTCAGTACTTC. Its translation is CASSPGTGASIQYF.

The chain has TRBV7-2 and TRBJ2-3; D remains unclear. The CDR3 is made up of 15 amino acids. Germline CDR1 SGHTA, CDR2 FQGNSA. Between the trimmed V and J ends, which lost 5 bases and 1 base, there was a span of 13 bases. CDR3 bases: TGTGCCAGCAGCCCTCGGTACCGGGGCACAGATACGCAGTATTTT. Protein: CASSPRYRGTDTQYF.

The chain carries TRBV7-8 and TRBJ2-2; D remains ambiguous. This CDR3 spans 17 amino acids. Germline V CDR1 and CDR2: SGHVS, FQNEAQ. V was trimmed by 4 bases and J by 2 bases, leaving 17 bases between them. The CDR3 spells CASSYPIVQANTGELFF. CDR3 sequence (DNA): TGTGCCAGCAGCTACCCCATCGTGCAGGCCAACACCGGGGAGCTGTTTTTT.

The V and J genes are TRBV7-9 and TRBJ2-1; maybe TRBD2 (6 bases). V lost 5 bases and J lost 8, with 16 bases in between. The CDR3 extends over 14 amino acids. Germline assignment: CDR1 SEHNR and CDR2 FQNEAQ (reference sequence). The CDR3 here is CASSLGLNWDEQFF. CDR3 in DNA: TGTGCCAGCAGCCTGGGACTGAACTGGGATGAGCAGTTCTTC.

This clonotype was seen a handful of times. The rearrangement links TRBV7-2 to TRBJ2-6; no firm D call. The CDR3 loop spans 15 amino acids. Per the germline V gene, CDR1 is SGHTA and CDR2 is FQGNSA. V was cut by 1 base and J by 2 bases, with 6 bases left in between. The CDR3 loop is CASSLGVTGANVLTF. In DNA, the CDR3 is TGTGCCAGCAGCTTAGGGGTAACTGGGGCCAACGTCCTGACTTTC.

The chain uses TRBV14 and TRBJ2-5; perhaps TRBD2 as D (5 bases). The length of the CDR3 is 15 residues. Germline CDR1 and CDR2: SGHDN and FVKESK. V dropped 6 bases and J dropped 4 bases, with 18 bases sitting between them. The CDR3 is CASSKNPGTGETQYF. The CDR3 DNA is TGTGCCAGCAGTAAAAATCCGGGAACGGGAGAGACCCAGTACTTC. Complete variable domain (other parts from reference TRBV14 and TRBJ2-5): EAGVTQFPSHSVIEKGQTVTLRCDPISGHDNLYWYRRVMGKEIKFLLHFVKESKQDESGMPNNRFLAERTGGTYSTLKVQPAELEDSGVYFCASSKNPGTGETQYFGPGTRLLVL.